This TCR beta chain was obtained from a study of T cells in Graves' hyperthyroidism and ophthalmopathy. In its sample, this clonotype was seen a few times. The investigators amplified TCR beta CDR3 regions from RNA transcripts. In the first-round RT-PCR of the TCR CDR3, the HTBI primer set was used. TCRdb independently ran MiXCR on the multiplex PCR reads; one entry per CDR3 protein. The data show about 690,000 distinct CDR3 sequences, 15% to 20% seen once. The source of this sequence is a man between 45 and 60 years old with Graves' hyperthyroidism. Material for sequencing was blood.

The CDR3 bases are TGCGCCAGCAGCCAAGATTGGTGGTCTGGAAACACCATATATTTT. Amino acid sequence: CASSQDWWSGNTIYF. This sequence joins TRBV4-3 and TRBJ1-3; the D is unclear. Trimming removed 0 bases at V and 1 base at J, with 7 bases between. CDR3 size: 15 residues. Germline CDR1 and CDR2: LGHNA and YSLEER.